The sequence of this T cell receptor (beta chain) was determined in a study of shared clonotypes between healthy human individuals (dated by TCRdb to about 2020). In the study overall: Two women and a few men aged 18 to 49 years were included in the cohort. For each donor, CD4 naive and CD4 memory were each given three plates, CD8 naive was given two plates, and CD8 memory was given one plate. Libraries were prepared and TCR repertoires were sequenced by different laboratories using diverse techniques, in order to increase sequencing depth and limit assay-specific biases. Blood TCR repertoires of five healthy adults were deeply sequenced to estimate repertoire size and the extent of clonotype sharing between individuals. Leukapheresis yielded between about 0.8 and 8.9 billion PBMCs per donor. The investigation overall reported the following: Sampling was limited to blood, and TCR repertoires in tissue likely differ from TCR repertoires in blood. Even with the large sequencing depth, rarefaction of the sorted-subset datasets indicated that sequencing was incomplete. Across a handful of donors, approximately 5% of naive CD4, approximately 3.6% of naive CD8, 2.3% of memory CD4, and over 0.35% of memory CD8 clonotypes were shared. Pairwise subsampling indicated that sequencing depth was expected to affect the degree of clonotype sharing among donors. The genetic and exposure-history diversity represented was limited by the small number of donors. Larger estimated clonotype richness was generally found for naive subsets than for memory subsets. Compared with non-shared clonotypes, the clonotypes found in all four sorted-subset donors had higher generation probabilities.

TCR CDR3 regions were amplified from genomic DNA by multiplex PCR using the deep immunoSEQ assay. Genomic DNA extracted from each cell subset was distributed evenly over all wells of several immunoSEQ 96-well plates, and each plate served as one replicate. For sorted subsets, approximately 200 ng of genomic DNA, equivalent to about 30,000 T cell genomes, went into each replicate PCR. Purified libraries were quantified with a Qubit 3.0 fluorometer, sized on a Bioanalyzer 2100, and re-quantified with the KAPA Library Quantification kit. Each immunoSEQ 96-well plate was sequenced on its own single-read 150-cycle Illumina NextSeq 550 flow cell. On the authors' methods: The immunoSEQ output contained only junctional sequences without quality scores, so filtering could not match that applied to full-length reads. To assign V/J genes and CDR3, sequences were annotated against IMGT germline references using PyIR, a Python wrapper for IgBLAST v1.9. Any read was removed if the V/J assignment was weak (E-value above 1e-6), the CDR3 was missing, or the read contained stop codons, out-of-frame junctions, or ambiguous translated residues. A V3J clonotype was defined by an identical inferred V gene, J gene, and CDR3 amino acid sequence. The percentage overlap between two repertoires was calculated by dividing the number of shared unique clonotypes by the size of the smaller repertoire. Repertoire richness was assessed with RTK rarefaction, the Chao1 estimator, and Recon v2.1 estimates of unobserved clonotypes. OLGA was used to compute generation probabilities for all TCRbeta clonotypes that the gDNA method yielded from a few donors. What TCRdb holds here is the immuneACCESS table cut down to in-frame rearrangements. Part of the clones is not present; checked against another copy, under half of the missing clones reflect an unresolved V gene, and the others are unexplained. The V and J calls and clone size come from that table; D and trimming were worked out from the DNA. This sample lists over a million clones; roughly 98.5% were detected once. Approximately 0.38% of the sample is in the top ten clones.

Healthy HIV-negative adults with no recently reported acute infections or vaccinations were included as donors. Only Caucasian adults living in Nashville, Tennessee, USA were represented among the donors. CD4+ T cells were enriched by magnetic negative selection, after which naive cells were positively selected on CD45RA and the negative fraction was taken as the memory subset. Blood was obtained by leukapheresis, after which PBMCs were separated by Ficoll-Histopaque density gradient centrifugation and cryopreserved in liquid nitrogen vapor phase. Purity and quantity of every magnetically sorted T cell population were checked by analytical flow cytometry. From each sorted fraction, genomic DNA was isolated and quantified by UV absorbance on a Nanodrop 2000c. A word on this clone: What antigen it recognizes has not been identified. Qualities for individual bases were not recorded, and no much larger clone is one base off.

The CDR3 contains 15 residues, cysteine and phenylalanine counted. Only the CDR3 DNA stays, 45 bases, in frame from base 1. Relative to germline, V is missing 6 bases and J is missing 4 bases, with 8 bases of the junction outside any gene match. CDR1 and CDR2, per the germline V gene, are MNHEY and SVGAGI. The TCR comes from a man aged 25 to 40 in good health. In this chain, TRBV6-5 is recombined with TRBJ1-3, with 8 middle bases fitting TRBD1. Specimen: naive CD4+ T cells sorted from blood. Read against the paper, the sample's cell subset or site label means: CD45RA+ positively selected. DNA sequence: TGTGCCAGCAGACGCCAGGGGGCGACCGGAAACACCATATATTTT. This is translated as CASRRQGATGNTIYF.